One sample yielded the 5 T cell receptor beta chains listed below, sequenced in a study of T cells after posttransplantation cyclophosphamide. The protocol was immunoSEQ multiplex PCR, while the TCRdb copy is restricted to in-frame clones and leaves out a portion. The repertoire consists of about 30,000 clones, none detected only once. The sample comprised PBMCs. Receptors originate from a woman aged 60 to 75 in good health, CMV-negative, and a related stem cell transplant donor.

This clone was observed a few times. Here the CDR3 reads CASSVLGDYYEQYF. For the CDR3, the DNA is TGTGCCAGCAGCGTTCTAGGGGACTACTACGAGCAGTACTTC. The rearrangement links TRBV9 to TRBJ2-7, with TRBD2 matching 7 bases. The CDR3 is 14 residues long. Germline V gives CDR1 SGDLS, CDR2 YYNGEE. V trimming: 2 bases; J trimming: 3 bases; junction bases outside the gene matches: 5.

The table lists this clone with many counts. The V gene is TRBV2, the J gene TRBJ1-6; 9 bases fit TRBD1. The length of the CDR3 is 15 residues. CDR1 and CDR2 from the germline V gene are SNHLY and FYNNEI. Trimming at V came to 1 base and at J to 10 bases, leaving 5 bases not matched to a gene. The CDR3 DNA follows: TGTGCCAGCAGTGAAGAGACAGGGGGAGTGTCACCCCTCCACTTT. It yields the protein CASSEETGGVSPLHF.

This clone was recorded at least ten times. The chain couples TRBV19 to TRBJ2-3, with TRBD2 identical over 14 bases. Germline V gene lookup returns CDR1 LNHDA and CDR2 SQIVND (reference sequence). The CDR3 is made up of 16 amino acids. V gave up 5 bases and J gave up 4 bases; unmatched junction bases: 5. The CDR3 loop reads CASSPLGLAGADTQYF. The CDR3 coding sequence is TGTGCCAGTAGTCCTTTGGGACTAGCGGGAGCAGATACGCAGTATTTT.

This clone was counted at least ten times. The CDR3, as DNA: TGTGCCAGTAGGGACTTCTATGGCTACACCTTC. This gives the protein CASRDFYGYTF. This rearrangement joins TRBV19 to TRBJ1-2; D is unresolved. CDR3 length: 11 amino acids. Germline V lookup: CDR1 LNHDA, CDR2 SQIVND (reference sequence). V shed 6 bases and J shed 4 bases, with 6 bases lying between them. Supplemented by reference TRBV19 and TRBJ1-2, the full variable domain reads DGGITQSPKYLFRKEGQNVTLSCEQNLNHDAMYWYRQDPGQGLRLIYYSQIVNDFQKGDIAEGYSVSREKKESFPLTVTSAQKNPTAFYLCASRDFYGYTFGSGTRLTVV.

The chain employs TRBV29-1 and TRBJ2-1; 8 bases line up with TRBD2. Germline V CDR1 and CDR2: SQVTM, ANQGSEA. This CDR3 comprises 16 residues. With 7 bases clipped from V and 2 bases from J, the junction kept 13 bases outside the gene matches. As DNA, the CDR3 is TGCAGCGCTGGGCCTTTAGCGGGGATCGCCTACAATGAGCAGTTCTTC. Translated, it gives CSAGPLAGIAYNEQFF.